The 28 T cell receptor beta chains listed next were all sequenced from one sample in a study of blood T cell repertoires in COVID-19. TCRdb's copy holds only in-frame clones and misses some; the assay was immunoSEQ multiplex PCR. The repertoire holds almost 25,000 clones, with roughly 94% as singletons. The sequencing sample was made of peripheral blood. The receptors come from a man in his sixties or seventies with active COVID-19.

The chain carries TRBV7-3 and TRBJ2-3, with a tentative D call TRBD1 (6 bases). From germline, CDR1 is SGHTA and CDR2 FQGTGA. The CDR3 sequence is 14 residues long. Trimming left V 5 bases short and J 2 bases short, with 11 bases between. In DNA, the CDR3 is TGTGCCAGCAGCCGGGACATTTCCACAGATACGCAGTATTTT. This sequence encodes CASSRDISTDTQYF.

CDR3 nucleotides: TGTGCCAGCAGTGAAGGAGGGGAGCAGTACTTC. This encodes CASSEGGEQYF. V usage is TRBV6-1 and J usage is TRBJ2-7; perhaps TRBD2 as D (5 bases). Germline loops: CDR1 MNHNS, CDR2 SASEGT. The CDR3 is 11 residues long. V lost 1 base, J lost 7 bases, and 5 bases lay in between.

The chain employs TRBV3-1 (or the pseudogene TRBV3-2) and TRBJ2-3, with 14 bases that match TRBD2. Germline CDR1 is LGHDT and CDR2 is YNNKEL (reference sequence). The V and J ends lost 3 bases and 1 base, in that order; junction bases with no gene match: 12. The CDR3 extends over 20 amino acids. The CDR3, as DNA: TGTGCCAGCAGCCATTGGGCGACTAGCGGGAGGGGCGATGGCACAGATACGCAGTATTTT. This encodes CASSHWATSGRGDGTDTQYF.

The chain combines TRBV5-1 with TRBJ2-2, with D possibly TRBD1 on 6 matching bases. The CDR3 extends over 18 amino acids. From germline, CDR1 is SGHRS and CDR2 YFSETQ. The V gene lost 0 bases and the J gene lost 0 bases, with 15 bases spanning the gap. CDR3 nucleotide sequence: TGCGCCAGCAGCTTGGACCCCTCCCGGACAGCGAACACCGGGGAGCTGTTTTTT. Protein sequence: CASSLDPSRTANTGELFF.

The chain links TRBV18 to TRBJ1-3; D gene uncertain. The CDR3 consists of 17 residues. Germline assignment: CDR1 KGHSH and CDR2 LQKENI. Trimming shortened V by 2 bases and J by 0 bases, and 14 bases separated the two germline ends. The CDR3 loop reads CASSPIRAGGSGNTIYF. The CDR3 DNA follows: TGTGCCAGCTCACCAATTCGAGCAGGTGGCTCTGGAAACACCATATATTTT. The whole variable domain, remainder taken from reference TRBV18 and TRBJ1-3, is NAGVMQNPRHLVRRRGQEARLRCSPMKGHSHVYWYRQLPEEGLKFMVYLQKENIIDESGMPKERFSAEFPKEGPSILRIQQVVRGDSAAYFCASSPIRAGGSGNTIYFGEGSWLTVV.

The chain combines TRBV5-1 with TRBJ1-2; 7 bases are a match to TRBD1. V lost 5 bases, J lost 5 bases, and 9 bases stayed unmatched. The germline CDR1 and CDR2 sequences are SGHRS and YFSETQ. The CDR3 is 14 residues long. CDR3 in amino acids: CASRDRTSEYGYTF. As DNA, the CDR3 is TGCGCCAGCAGGGACAGGACATCGGAATATGGCTACACCTTC.

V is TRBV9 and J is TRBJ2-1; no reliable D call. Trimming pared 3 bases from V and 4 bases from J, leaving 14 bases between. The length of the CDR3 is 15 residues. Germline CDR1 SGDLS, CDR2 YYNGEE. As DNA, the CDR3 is TGTGCCAGCAGCGGGGCCTACTCGAAGTACAATGAGCAGTTCTTC. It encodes CASSGAYSKYNEQFF. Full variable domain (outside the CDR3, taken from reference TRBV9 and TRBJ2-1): DSGVTQTPKHLITATGQRVTLRCSPRSGDLSVYWYQQSLDQGLQFLIQYYNGEERAKGNILERFSAQQFPDLHSELNLSSLELGDSALYFCASSGAYSKYNEQFFGPGTRLTVL.

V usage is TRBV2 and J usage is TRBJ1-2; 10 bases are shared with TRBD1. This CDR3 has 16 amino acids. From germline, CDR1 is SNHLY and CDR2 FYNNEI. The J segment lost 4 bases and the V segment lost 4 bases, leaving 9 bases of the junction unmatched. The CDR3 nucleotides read TGTGCCAGCAGTGCGGACAGGGGGGTTCGTGGCTATGGCTACACCTTC. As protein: CASSADRGVRGYGYTF.

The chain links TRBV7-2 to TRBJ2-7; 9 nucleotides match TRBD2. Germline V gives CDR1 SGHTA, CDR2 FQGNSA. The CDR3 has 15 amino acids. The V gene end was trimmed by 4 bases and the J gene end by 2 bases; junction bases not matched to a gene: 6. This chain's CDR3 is CASSSRTSVAYEQYF. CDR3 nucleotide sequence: TGTGCCAGCAGCTCCCGGACTAGCGTCGCCTACGAGCAGTACTTC.

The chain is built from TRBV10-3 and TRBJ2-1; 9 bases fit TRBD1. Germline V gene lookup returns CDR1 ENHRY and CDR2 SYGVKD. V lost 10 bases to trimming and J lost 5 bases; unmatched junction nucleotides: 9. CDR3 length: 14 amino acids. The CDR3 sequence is CATLGRTGDNEQFF. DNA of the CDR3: TGTGCCACCCTAGGACGGACAGGGGACAATGAGCAGTTCTTC.

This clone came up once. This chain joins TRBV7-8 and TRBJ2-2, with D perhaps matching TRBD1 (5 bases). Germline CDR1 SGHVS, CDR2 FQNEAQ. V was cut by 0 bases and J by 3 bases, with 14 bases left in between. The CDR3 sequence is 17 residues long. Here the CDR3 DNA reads TGTGCCAGCAGCTTAGCCCCGACAGAAATTTACACCGGGGAGCTGTTTTTT. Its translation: CASSLAPTEIYTGELFF.

The CDR3 DNA reads TGTGCCAGCAGCTCGGGGGACAGGGGTCTTTACTATGGCTACACCTTC. This sequence encodes CASSSGDRGLYYGYTF. The chain joins TRBV7-2 to TRBJ1-2; 10 nucleotides align to TRBD1. This CDR3 spans 16 amino acids. V dropped 4 bases and J dropped 3; count of bases not matched to a gene: 8. Germline V gene sequence: CDR1 SGHTA, CDR2 FQGNSA.

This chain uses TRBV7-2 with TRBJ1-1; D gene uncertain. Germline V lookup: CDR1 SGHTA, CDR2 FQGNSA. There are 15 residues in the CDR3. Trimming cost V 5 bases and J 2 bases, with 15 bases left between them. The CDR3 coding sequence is TGTGCCAGCAGCCCAAGGAGGATTGTAAACACTGAAGCTTTCTTT. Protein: CASSPRRIVNTEAFF.

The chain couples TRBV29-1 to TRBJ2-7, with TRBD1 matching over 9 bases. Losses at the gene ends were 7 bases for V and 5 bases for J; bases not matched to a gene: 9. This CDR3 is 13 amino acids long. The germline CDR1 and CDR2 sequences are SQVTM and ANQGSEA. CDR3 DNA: TGCAGCGCCTCGGACAGGGGAATCGACGAGCAGTACTTC. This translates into CSASDRGIDEQYF.

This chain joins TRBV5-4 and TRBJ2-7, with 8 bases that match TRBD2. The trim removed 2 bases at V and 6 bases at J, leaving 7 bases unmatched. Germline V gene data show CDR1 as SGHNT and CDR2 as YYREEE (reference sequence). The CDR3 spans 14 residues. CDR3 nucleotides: TGTGCCAGCAGCTTAAGGGCGGGACTAGGCGAGCAGTACTTC. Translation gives CASSLRAGLGEQYF.

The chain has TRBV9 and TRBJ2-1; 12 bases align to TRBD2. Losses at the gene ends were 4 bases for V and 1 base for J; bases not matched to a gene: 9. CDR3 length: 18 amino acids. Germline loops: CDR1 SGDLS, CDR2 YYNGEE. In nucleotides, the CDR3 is TGTGCCAGCAGCCCGAGACTAGCGGGGGCCTATTCCTACAATGAGCAGTTCTTC. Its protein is CASSPRLAGAYSYNEQFF.

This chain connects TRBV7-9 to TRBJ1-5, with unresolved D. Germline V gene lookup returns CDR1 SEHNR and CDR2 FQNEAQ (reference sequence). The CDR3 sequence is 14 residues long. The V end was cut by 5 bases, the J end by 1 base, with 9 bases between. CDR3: CASSTRLSNQPQHF. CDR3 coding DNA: TGTGCCAGCAGCACCCGACTGAGCAATCAGCCCCAGCATTTT.

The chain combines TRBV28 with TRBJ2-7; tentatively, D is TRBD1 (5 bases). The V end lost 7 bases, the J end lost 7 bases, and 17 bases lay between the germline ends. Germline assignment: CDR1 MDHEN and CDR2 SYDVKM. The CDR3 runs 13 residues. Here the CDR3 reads CASILLGELEQYF. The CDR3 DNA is TGTGCCAGCATTTTGCTAGGGGAACTAGAGCAGTACTTC.

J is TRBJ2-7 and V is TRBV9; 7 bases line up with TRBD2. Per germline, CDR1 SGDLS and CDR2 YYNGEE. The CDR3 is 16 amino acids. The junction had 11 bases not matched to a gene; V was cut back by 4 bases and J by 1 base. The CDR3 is CASSLSGTSASYEQYF. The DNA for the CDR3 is TGTGCCAGCAGCCTAAGTGGTACTAGCGCTTCCTACGAGCAGTACTTC.

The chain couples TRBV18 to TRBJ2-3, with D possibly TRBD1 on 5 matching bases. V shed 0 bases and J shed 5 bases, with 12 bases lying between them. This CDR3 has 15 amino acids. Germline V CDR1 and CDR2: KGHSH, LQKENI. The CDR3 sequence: CASSPPQGPLDTQYF. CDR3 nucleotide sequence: TGTGCCAGCTCACCACCTCAGGGTCCTTTAGATACGCAGTATTTT.

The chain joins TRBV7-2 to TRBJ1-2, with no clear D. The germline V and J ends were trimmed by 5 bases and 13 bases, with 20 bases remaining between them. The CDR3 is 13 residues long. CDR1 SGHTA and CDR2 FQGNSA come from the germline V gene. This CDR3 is CASSPRTVFLVTF. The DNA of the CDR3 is TGTGCCAGCAGCCCTCGTACTGTTTTCTTAGTCACCTTC.

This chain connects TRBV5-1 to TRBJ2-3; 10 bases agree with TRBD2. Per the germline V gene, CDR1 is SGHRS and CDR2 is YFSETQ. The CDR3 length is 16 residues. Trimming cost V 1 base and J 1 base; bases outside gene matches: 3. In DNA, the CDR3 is TGCGCCAGCAGCTTGCGACTAGCGGGCCGCACAGATACGCAGTATTTT. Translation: CASSLRLAGRTDTQYF.

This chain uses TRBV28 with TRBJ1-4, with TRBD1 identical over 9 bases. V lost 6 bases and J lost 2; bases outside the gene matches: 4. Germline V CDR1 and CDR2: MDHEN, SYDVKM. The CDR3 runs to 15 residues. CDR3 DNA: TGTGCCAGCAGAGTCACAGGGGGCACTAATGAAAAACTGTTTTTT. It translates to CASRVTGGTNEKLFF.

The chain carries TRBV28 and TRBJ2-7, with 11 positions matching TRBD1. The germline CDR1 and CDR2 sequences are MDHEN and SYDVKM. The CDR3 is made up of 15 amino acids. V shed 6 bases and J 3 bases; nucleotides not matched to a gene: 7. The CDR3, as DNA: TGTGCCAGCAGAAATCCGGGACAGGGGGGCTACGAGCAGTACTTC. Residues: CASRNPGQGGYEQYF.

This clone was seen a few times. CDR3 in amino acids: CASSPPEDYGYTF. The CDR3 DNA is TGTGCCAGCAGCCCACCAGAAGACTATGGCTACACCTTC. The V gene is TRBV7-9, the J gene TRBJ1-2; no definite D call. Trimming shortened V by 5 bases and J by 3 bases, and 10 bases separated the two germline ends. The germline gives CDR1 SEHNR, CDR2 FQNEAQ (reference sequence). The CDR3 has 13 residues.

This chain's CDR3 is CATSDSREGEQFF. CDR3 nucleotides: TGTGCCACCAGTGATTCGAGGGAAGGGGAGCAGTTCTTC. This chain connects TRBV24-1 to TRBJ2-1; D might be TRBD2 (5 bases). The CDR3 consists of 13 residues. Trimming took 2 bases from V and 10 from J, leaving 11 bases between them. Germline loops: CDR1 KGHDR, CDR2 SFDVKD.

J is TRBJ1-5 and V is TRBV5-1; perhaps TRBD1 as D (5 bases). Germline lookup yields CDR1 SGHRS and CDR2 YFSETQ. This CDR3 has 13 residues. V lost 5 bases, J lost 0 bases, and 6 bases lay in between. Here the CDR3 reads CASSRGSNQPQHF. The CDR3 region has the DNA TGCGCCAGCAGTAGGGGTAGCAATCAGCCCCAGCATTTT.

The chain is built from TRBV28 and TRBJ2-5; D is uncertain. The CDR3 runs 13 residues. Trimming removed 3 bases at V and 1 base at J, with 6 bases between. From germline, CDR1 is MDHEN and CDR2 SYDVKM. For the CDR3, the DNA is TGTGCCAGCAGTTTCAGGTTCCAAGAGACCCAGTACTTC. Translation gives CASSFRFQETQYF.